The present T cell receptor beta chain was sequenced within a study of blood T cell repertoires in COVID-19. Study-level background: Samples taken during acute and convalescent COVID-19 were collected in the United States, Italy and Spain.

Original methodology: Nucleated cell number was recorded as an estimate derived from reference gene primer amplification. Sequencing was performed with immunoSEQ multiplex PCR; in TCRdb, only in-frame clones are kept and a portion is missing. The V and J calls and clone size were taken over from that table, and D and trimming were inferred from the DNA. The repertoire holds tens of thousands of clones, 70% to 90% seen once, with around 5% in the top ten. This clone was counted only a few times. Specimen: peripheral blood. The clonotype originates from a man aged 55 to 70 with acute or convalescent COVID-19.

The CDR3 protein is CASSLWRLAGMHEQFF. The DNA for the CDR3 is TGTGCCAGCAGCTTGTGGCGACTAGCGGGAATGCATGAGCAGTTCTTC. The gene calls are TRBV5-6 and TRBJ2-1; the match to TRBD2 covers 11 bases. Germline V gives CDR1 SGHDT, CDR2 YYEEEE. J lost 8 bases, V lost 1 base, and 8 bases had no gene match. There are 16 residues in the CDR3.